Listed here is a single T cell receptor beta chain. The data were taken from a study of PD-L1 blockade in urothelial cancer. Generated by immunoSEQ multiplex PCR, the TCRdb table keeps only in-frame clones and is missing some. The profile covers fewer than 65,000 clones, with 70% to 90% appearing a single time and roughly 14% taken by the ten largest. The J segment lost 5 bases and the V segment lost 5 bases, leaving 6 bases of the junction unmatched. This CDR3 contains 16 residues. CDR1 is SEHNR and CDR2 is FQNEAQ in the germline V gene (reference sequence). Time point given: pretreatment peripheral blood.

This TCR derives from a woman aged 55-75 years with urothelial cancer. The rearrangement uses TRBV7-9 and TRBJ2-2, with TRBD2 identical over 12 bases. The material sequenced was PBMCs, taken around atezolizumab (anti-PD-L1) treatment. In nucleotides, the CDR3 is TGTGCCAGCAGCCCTAGCGGGGGGGCCCGTACCGGGGAGCTGTTTTTT. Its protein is CASSPSGGARTGELFF.